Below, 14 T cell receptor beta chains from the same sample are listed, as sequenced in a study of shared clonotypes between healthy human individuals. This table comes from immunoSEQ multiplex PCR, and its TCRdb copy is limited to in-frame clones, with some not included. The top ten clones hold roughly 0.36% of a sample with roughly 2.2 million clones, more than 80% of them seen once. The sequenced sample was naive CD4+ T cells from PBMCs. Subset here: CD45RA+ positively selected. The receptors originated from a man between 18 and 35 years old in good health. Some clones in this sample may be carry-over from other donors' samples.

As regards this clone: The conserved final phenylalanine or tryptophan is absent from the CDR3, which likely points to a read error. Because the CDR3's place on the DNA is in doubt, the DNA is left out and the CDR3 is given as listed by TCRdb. CDR3: CASSGRDRFHYP. The rearrangement joins TRBV28 to TRBJ2-7; the D call in the table, TRBD1, was not verified against the DNA. Per germline, CDR1 MDHEN and CDR2 SYDVKM. 12 amino acids form the CDR3, both terminal residues included.

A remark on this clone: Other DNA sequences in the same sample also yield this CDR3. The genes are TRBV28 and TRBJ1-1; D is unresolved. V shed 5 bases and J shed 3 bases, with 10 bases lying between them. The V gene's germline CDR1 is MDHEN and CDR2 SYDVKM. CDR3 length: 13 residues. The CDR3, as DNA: TGTGCCAGCAGTCCCAGACTGGACACTGAAGCTTTCTTT. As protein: CASSPRLDTEAFF.

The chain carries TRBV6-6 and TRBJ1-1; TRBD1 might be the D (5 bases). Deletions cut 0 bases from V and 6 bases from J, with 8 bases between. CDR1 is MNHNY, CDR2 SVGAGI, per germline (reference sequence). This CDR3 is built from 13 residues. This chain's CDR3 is CASSYSTVSEAFF. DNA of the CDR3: TGTGCCAGCAGTTACTCGACAGTGTCTGAAGCTTTCTTT.

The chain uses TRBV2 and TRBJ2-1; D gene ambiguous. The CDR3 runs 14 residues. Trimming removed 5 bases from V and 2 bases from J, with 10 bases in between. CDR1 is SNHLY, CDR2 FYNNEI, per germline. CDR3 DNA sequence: TGTGCCAGCAGTTTGTATACTACCTACAATGAGCAGTTCTTC. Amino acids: CASSLYTTYNEQFF. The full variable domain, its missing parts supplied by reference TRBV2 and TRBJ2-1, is EPEVTQTPSHQVTQMGQEVILRCVPISNHLYFYWYRQILGQKVEFLVSFYNNEISEKSEIFDDQFSVERPDGSNFTLKIRSTKLEDSAMYFCASSLYTTYNEQFFGPGTRLTVL.

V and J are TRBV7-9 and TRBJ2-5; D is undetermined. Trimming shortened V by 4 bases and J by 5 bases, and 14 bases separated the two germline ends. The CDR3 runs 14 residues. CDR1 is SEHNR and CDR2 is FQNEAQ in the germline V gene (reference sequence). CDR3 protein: CASSSRNTEETQYF. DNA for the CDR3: TGTGCCAGCAGCTCCAGAAATACGGAGGAGACCCAGTACTTC. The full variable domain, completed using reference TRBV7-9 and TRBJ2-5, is DTGVSQNPRHKITKRGQNVTFRCDPISEHNRLYWYRQTLGQGPEFLTYFQNEAQLEKSRLLSDRFSAERPKGSFSTLEIQRTEQGDSAMYLCASSSRNTEETQYFGPGTRLLVL.

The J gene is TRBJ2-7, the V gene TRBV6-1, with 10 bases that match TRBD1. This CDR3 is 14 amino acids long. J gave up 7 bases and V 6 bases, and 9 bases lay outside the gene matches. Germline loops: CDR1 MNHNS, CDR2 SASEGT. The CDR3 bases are TGTGCCAGCAGGACCCGACAGGGGGCTGGTGAGCAGTACTTC. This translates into CASRTRQGAGEQYF.

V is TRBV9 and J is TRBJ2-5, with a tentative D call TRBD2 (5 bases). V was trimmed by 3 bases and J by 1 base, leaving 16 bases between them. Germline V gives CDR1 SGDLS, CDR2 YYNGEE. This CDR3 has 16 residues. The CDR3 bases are TGTGCCAGCAGCGCCCAACAGCCCGGGGTCCAAGAGACCCAGTACTTC. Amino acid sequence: CASSAQQPGVQETQYF.

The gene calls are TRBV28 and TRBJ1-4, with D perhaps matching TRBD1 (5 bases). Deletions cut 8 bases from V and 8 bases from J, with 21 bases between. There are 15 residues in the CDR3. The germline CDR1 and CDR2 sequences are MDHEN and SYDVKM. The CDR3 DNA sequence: TGTGCCAGCGGCCCTTTGGCAGGGATAGTAGAAAAACTGTTTTTT. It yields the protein CASGPLAGIVEKLFF.

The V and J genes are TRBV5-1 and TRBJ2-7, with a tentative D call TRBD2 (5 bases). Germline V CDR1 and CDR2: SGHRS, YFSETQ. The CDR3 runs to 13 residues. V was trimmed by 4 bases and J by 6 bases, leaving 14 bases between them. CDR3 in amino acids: CASSKPGVGEQYF. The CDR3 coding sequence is TGCGCCAGCAGCAAGCCCGGGGTTGGCGAGCAGTACTTC. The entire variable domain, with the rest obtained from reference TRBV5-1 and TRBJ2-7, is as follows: KAGVTQTPRYLIKTRGQQVTLSCSPISGHRSVSWYQQTPGQGLQFLFEYFSETQRNKGNFPGRFSGRQFSNSRSEMNVSTLELGDSALYLCASSKPGVGEQYFGPGTRLTVT.

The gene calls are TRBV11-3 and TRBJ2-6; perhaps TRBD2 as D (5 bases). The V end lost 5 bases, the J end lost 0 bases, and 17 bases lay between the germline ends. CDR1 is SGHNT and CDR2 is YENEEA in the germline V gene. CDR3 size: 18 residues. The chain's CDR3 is CASSVRGNASSGANVLTF. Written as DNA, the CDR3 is TGTGCCAGCAGCGTCCGGGGTAACGCAAGCTCTGGGGCCAACGTCCTGACTTTC. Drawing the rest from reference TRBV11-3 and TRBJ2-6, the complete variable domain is EAGVVQSPRYKIIEKKQPVAFWCNPISGHNTLYWYLQNLGQGPELLIRYENEEAVDDSQLPKDRFSAERLKGVDSTLKIQPAELGDSAVYLCASSVRGNASSGANVLTFGAGSRLTVL.

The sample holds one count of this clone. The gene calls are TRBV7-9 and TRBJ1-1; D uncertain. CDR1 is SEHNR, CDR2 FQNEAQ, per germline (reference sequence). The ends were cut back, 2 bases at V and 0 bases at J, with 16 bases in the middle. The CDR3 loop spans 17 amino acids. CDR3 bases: TGTGCCAGCAGCTTAAGGCCCCCGTTAGGCCTGAACACTGAAGCTTTCTTT. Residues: CASSLRPPLGLNTEAFF. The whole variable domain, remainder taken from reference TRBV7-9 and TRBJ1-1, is DTGVSQNPRHKITKRGQNVTFRCDPISEHNRLYWYRQTLGQGPEFLTYFQNEAQLEKSRLLSDRFSAERPKGSFSTLEIQRTEQGDSAMYLCASSLRPPLGLNTEAFFGQGTRLTVV.

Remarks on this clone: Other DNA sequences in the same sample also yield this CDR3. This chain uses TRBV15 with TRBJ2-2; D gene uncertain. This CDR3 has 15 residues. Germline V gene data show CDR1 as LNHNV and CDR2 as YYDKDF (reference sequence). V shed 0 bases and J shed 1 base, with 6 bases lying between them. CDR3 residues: CATSRESRNTGELFF. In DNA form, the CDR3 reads TGTGCCACCAGCAGAGAATCAAGGAACACCGGGGAGCTGTTTTTT. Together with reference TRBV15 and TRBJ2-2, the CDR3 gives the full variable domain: DAMVIQNPRYQVTQFGKPVTLSCSQTLNHNVMYWYQQKSSQAPKLLFHYYDKDFNNEADTPDNFQSRRPNTSFCFLDIRSPGLGDTAMYLCATSRESRNTGELFFGEGSRLTVL.

CDR3 protein: CASSVLPGSSGNTIYF. For the CDR3, the DNA is TGTGCCAGCAGCGTACTCCCAGGGTCCTCTGGAAACACCATATATTTT. The V call is TRBV9, the J call TRBJ1-3, with D perhaps TRBD1 (5 bases). This CDR3 region has 16 residues. V gave up 1 base and J gave up 0 bases, with 11 bases separating them. CDR1 is SGDLS and CDR2 is YYNGEE in the germline V gene.

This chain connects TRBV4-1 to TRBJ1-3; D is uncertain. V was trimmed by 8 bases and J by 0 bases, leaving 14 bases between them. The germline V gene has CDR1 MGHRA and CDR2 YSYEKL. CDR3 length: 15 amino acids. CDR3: CASVLQLSSGNTIYF. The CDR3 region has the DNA TGCGCCAGCGTACTTCAGCTGAGCTCTGGAAACACCATATATTTT.